A single sample gave rise to the 16 T cell receptor beta chains below, sequenced in a study of T-cell reconstitution after alpha-beta-depleted transplantation in children. During its preparation, the TCRbeta library received unique molecular identifiers. TCRdb called the PCR reads again in MiXCR, with one record for every CDR3 protein. The table includes around 600,000 distinct CDR3 sequences, around 16% detected once. Sequencing was performed on PBMCs from the stem cell graft donor, taken from the stem cell graft. The receptor source for this set is a human donor who donated a stem cell graft to a child with acute myeloid leukemia.

This sequence joins TRBV21-1 and TRBJ1-1. TRBV21-1 is recorded as a pseudogene. This CDR3 is 15 amino acids long. The CDR3 is CASSKGDGRDTEAFF. In nucleotides, the CDR3 is TGTGCCAGCAGCAAAGGGGACGGGAGGGACACTGAAGCTTTCTTT.

A word on this clonotype: Being one base from a much bigger clone, this may be a read error. The chain joins TRBV12-3 or TRBV12-4 to TRBJ2-7; 7 bases align to TRBD2. The V and J ends lost 4 bases and 6 bases, in that order; junction bases with no gene match: 9. The CDR3 spans 14 residues. The CDR3 nucleotides read TGTGCCAGCAGTTCCCCGGCTACGGGGGGCGAGCAGTACTTC. It yields the protein CASSSPATGGEQYF.

This clonotype appeared a few times. This chain links TRBV20-1 with TRBJ1-2; 10 bases are shared with TRBD1. The V gene's germline CDR1 is DFQATT and CDR2 SNEGSKA (reference sequence). Trimming at V came to 5 bases and at J to 2 bases, leaving 2 bases not matched to a gene. The CDR3 has 13 residues. This CDR3 reads CSAAGQGNYGYTF. DNA of the CDR3: TGCAGTGCTGCGGGACAGGGGAACTATGGCTACACCTTC.

Points on this clonotype: A read error may explain this, as a much larger clone is one base away. The rearrangement links TRBV7-2 to TRBJ2-6; 8 bases match TRBD1. This CDR3 contains 17 residues. From germline, CDR1 is SGHTA and CDR2 FQGNSA. The chain's CDR3 is CASSSRGLSSGADVLTF. Here the CDR3 DNA reads TGTGCCAGCAGCTCCAGGGGGCTAAGCTCTGGGGCCGACGTCCTGACTTTC.

Notes on this clonotype: A clone one base away is much larger, so this may be a read error. The chain uses TRBV27 and TRBJ2-4; no clear D. The CDR3 is 16 residues long. V was shortened by 2 bases and J by 5 bases, with 16 bases between the two germline ends. Germline CDR1 reads MNHEY; CDR2 reads SMNVEV (reference sequence). CDR3 bases: TGTGCCAGCAGTTTAGTGGCAGGTTTAGAGGAAAACATTCAGTACTTC. Translated, it gives CASSLVAGLEENIQYF.

Ten or more counts support this clonotype. In DNA, the CDR3 is TGCGCCAGCAGCTTAGGTAGCAGCTCCTACGAGCAGTACGTC. Translated, it gives CASSLGSSSYEQYV. This chain links TRBV5-1 with TRBJ2-7; D is undetermined. The germline V gene encodes CDR1 SGHRS and CDR2 YFSETQ. CDR3 size: 14 residues. Trimming took off 2 bases at V and 0 bases at J, with 9 bases between the two ends.

In this sample, this clonotype turned up a few times. CDR3 region: CASTLVHQERNQPQHF. DNA of the CDR3: TGTGCCAGCACCCTCGTCCACCAGGAGCGCAATCAGCCCCAGCATTTT. The chain employs TRBV28 and TRBJ1-5; D not resolved. Germline assignment: CDR1 MDHEN and CDR2 SYDVKM. Trimming cost V 7 bases and J 2 bases, with 18 bases left between them. This CDR3 is 16 amino acids long. Variable domain in full (rest from reference TRBV28 and TRBJ1-5): DVKVTQSSRYLVKRTGEKVFLECVQDMDHENMFWYRQDPGLGLRLIYFSYDVKMKEKGDIPEGYSVSREKKERFSLILESASTNQTSMYLCASTLVHQERNQPQHFGDGTRLSIL.

This clonotype came up once. This chain connects TRBV5-1 to TRBJ2-2; 7 bases map to TRBD1. Losses at the gene ends were 5 bases for V and 7 bases for J; bases not matched to a gene: 2. The CDR3 is 12 amino acids. Germline assignment: CDR1 SGHRS and CDR2 YFSETQ. The CDR3 protein is CASRQGYGELFF. As DNA, the CDR3 is TGCGCCAGCAGACAGGGGTACGGGGAGCTGTTTTTT.

A word on this clonotype: This sequence may be a read error, since a much larger clone differs from it by one base. The CDR3 end shows no conserved phenylalanine or tryptophan, and so a read error is likely. V usage is TRBV10-3 and J usage is TRBJ1-2, with 7 bases lining up with TRBD1. J gave up 2 bases and V 0 bases, and 15 bases lay outside the gene matches. The CDR3 totals 19 residues. Looked up from germline, CDR1 is ENHRY and CDR2 is SYGVKD. The CDR3 DNA sequence: TGTGCCATCAGTGAGTCGTTCACCAACCCGGGACAGAAGAACTATGGCTACACCGTC. Encoded protein: CAISESFTNPGQKNYGYTV.

This clonotype was detected ten times or more. The chain recombines TRBV7-2 with TRBJ2-2, with D possibly matching TRBD1 (5 bases). The germline CDR1 and CDR2 sequences are SGHTA and FQGNSA. The CDR3 is 15 residues long. The V and J ends lost 1 base and 5 bases respectively, with 11 bases between them. The CDR3 nucleotides are TGTGCCAGCAGCTTAGTGGCAGGGCTTACCGGGGAGCTGTTTTTT. It specifies CASSLVAGLTGELFF.

Many counts were recorded for this clonotype. This rearrangement joins TRBV21-1 to TRBJ2-4. TRBV21-1 is a pseudogene segment. This CDR3 has 11 residues. The CDR3 is CASSKRAIQYF. The DNA for the CDR3 is TGTGCCAGCAGCAAACGGGCAATTCAGTACTTC.

This chain links TRBV9 with TRBJ1-5; TRBD1 matches at 8 bases. Per germline, CDR1 SGDLS and CDR2 YYNGEE. The CDR3 contains 14 residues. V trimming: 3 bases; J trimming: 6 bases; junction bases outside the gene matches: 5. CDR3 coding DNA: TGTGCCAGCAGCGCACAGGGGGACGGTCAGCCCCAGCATTTT. Translated: CASSAQGDGQPQHF.

V usage is TRBV7-8 and J usage is TRBJ1-5; D may be TRBD1 (6 bases). The CDR3 is 15 amino acids. V gave up 7 bases and J gave up 1 base, with 14 bases separating them. Looked up from germline, CDR1 is SGHVS and CDR2 is FQNEAQ. CDR3 in DNA: TGTGCCAGCACCCGGAGTAGGGGGAGCAATCAGCCCCAGCATTTT. Translated, it gives CASTRSRGSNQPQHF.

This clonotype appeared a few times. This chain uses TRBV4-2 with TRBJ2-2; 13 nucleotides align to TRBD2. This CDR3 is 17 amino acids long. CDR1 is LGHNA, CDR2 YNFKEQ, per germline. V shed 2 bases, J shed 7 bases, and the junction held 7 bases outside the gene matches. The DNA for the CDR3 is TGTGCCAGCAGCCAATTACTAGCGGGGGGGCCGAGCGGGGAGCTGTTTTTT. As protein: CASSQLLAGGPSGELFF.

This clonotype was observed a handful of times. The V gene is TRBV20-1, the J gene TRBJ1-6, with D perhaps matching TRBD1 (6 bases). Trimming cost V 1 base and J 8 bases, with 9 bases left between them. This CDR3 is built from 13 residues. Per the germline V gene, CDR1 is DFQATT and CDR2 is SNEGSKA (reference sequence). The CDR3 sequence: CSARVGGDSPLHF. The CDR3 DNA reads as TGCAGTGCTAGAGTTGGGGGCGATTCACCCCTCCACTTT.

This clonotype was counted many times. DNA for the CDR3: TGCAGTGCTAGTGCCCGGGGACTAGCGGGGGGGCCGTCCATCTCAGATACGCAGTATTTT. Translating it yields CSASARGLAGGPSISDTQYF. The J gene is TRBJ2-3, the V gene TRBV20-1, with 16 positions matching TRBD2. CDR1 is DFQATT and CDR2 is SNEGSKA in the germline V gene (reference sequence). The J segment lost 4 bases and the V segment lost 3 bases, leaving 16 bases of the junction unmatched. The CDR3 length is 20 residues.